The rows below give T cell receptor beta chains drawn from one sample of a study of beta chain features in type 1 diabetes. The data were produced by immunoSEQ multiplex PCR, yet TCRdb's version contains in-frame clones alone and is incomplete. The sample has around 350,000 clones; around 13% are singletons. The specimen was naive CD4+ T cells from blood. The receptors derive from a man aged 18 to 30 in good health. Each CDR3 is given with its conserved first and last residue. The D gene is left open where the match is weak. A row's size may be missing; if present it is once, few, many or a size class.

-	TRBV2	-	TRBJ2-1	TGTGCCAAAGAATCAGGGGATGAGCAGTTCTTC	CAKESGDEQFF
few	TRBV7-9	TRBD2	TRBJ2-7	TGTGCCAGCAGCTCCCGGACTAGTTCGAGCTCCTACGAGCAGTACTTC	CASSSRTSSSSYEQYF
-	TRBV11-2	-	TRBJ1-1	TGTGCCAGCAGCTTAGTAGGGGGGGTGAACACTGAAGCTTTCTTT	CASSLVGGVNTEAFF
-	TRBV30	TRBD1	TRBJ1-5	TGTGCCTGGACCAGGGGGAGCAATCAGCCCCAGCATTTT	CAWTRGSNQPQHF
-	TRBV30	-	TRBJ2-6	TGTGCCTGGAGTGTCGGTCGCTCTGGGGCCAACGTCCTGACTTTC	CAWSVGRSGANVLTF
-	TRBV25-1	-	TRBJ1-1	TGTGCCAGCAGAGGGGACACTGAAGCTTTCTTT	CASRGDTEAFF
few	TRBV15	TRBD1	TRBJ2-1	TGTGCCACCAGCAGAGAACTACCGGACAGGAGCTCCTACAATGAGCAGTTCTTC	CATSRELPDRSSYNEQFF
-	TRBV28	-	TRBJ1-1	TGTGCCAGCAGAACCGGACAGCTGAACACTGAAGCTTTCTTT	CASRTGQLNTEAFF
few	TRBV30	TRBD2	TRBJ2-7	TGTGCCTGGAGTGCTAGGGAGGGCAACGAGCAGTACTTC	CAWSAREGNEQYF
-	TRBV5-6	-	TRBJ2-7	TGTGCCAGCAGCTCGGGACAAAGGTTGGACGAGCAGTACTTC	CASSSGQRLDEQYF
few	TRBV7-2	-	TRBJ2-2	TGTGCCAGCAGCTTACCGACAGCCGCGAACACCGGGGAGCTGTTTTTT	CASSLPTAANTGELFF
-	TRBV2	-	TRBJ1-1	TGTGCCAGCAGGGTACAGATGAACACTGAAGCTTTCTTT	CASRVQMNTEAFF
once	TRBV29-1	-	TRBJ1-4	TGCAGCGTTGATGGTGGGGGGGAAGAAAAACTGTTTTTT	CSVDGGGEEKLFF
-	TRBV7-9	-	TRBJ2-2	TGTGCCAGCAGCCAATACACCGGGGAGCTGTTTTTT	CASSQYTGELFF
-	TRBV5-1	-	TRBJ2-3	TGCGCCAGCAGCTGGCGACAGGAAGATACGCAGTATTTT	CASSWRQEDTQYF
few	TRBV10-3	-	TRBJ2-2	TGTGCCACCAGTGGCTCAGGGCCCTTCTTTTTT	CATSGSGPFFF
few	TRBV28	-	TRBJ2-3	TGTGCCAGCAGTCCTACTCTCAGGGGAGATACGCAGTATTTT	CASSPTLRGDTQYF
-	TRBV5-1	TRBD2	TRBJ2-7	TGCGCCAGCAGCCTCGGGACTAGCGGGTTCTACTCCTACGAGCAGTACTTC	CASSLGTSGFYSYEQYF
-	TRBV27	TRBD1	TRBJ1-2	TGTGCCAGCAGGCCAATATACAGGGGGGGCTATGGCTACACCTTC	CASRPIYRGGYGYTF
-	TRBV27	TRBD2	TRBJ2-1	TGTGCCAGCAGTTTATCCCCGGGACTAGCTTGGAATGAGCAGTTCTTC	CASSLSPGLAWNEQFF
-	TRBV2	-	TRBJ2-1	TGTGCCAGCGACAGGGCCGGGGGGGCAACTTACAATGAGCAGTTCTTC	CASDRAGGATYNEQFF
-	TRBV19	-	TRBJ1-5	TGTGCCAGTATTCTTAGCTCAAGCAATCAGCCCCAGCATTTT	CASILSSSNQPQHF
-	TRBV10-3	TRBD1	TRBJ1-1	TGTGCCATCAGTTTGGACAGGAGTGGGGCTGAAGCTTTCTTT	CAISLDRSGAEAFF
few	TRBV11-1	-	TRBJ1-6	TGTGCCAGCACGGAACAGGCAGTAATGTCTTCACCCCTCCACTTT	CASTEQAVMSSPLHF
-	TRBV4-3	-	TRBJ2-7	TGCGCCAGCAGCCAAGAGGACAGCCGACTTGTTTACGAGCAGTACTTC	CASSQEDSRLVYEQYF
few	TRBV2	TRBD2	TRBJ2-1	TGTGCCAGCAGTTTGGGAAATAGCGGGAGTCAAAATGAGCAGTTCTTC	CASSLGNSGSQNEQFF
-	TRBV6-5	-	TRBJ2-5	TGTGCCAGCAGTTACTCAGGTCTGAGGGTGACCCAGTACTTC	CASSYSGLRVTQYF
few	TRBV30	-	TRBJ1-5	TGTGCCTGGAGGGCCCGGGGTGATCAGCCCCAGCATTTT	CAWRARGDQPQHF
few	TRBV28	TRBD2	TRBJ2-7	TGTGCCAGCAGTGGAGGCGGGAGAGGGTACGAGCAGTACTTC	CASSGGGRGYEQYF
few	TRBV7-2	-	TRBJ2-5	TGTGCCAGCAGCCTCCCGGAGACCCAGTACTTC	CASSLPETQYF
-	TRBV7-2	TRBD2	TRBJ2-2	TGTGCCAGCAGCTTAATGGCGCCAGCGGGAGGAAGCGGGGAGCTGTTTTTT	CASSLMAPAGGSGELFF
-	TRBV6-6	TRBD1	TRBJ2-7	TGTGCCAGCAGTTACCGGGACAGAACCTACGAGCAGTACTTC	CASSYRDRTYEQYF
-	TRBV6-4	-	TRBJ1-2	TGTGCCAGCAGTGCTCTCCCCCGAGGTGGCTACACCTTC	CASSALPRGGYTF
-	TRBV6-6	-	TRBJ1-1	TGTGCCAGCAGTTATAGTGGGGGCTCGGGCACTGAAGCTTTCTTT	CASSYSGGSGTEAFF
few	TRBV7-9	TRBD2	TRBJ2-7	TGTGCCAGCACTAGACGCCGGGGGGGCAGACCCTACGAGCAGTACTTC	CASTRRRGGRPYEQYF
-	TRBV29-1	-	TRBJ1-2	TGCAGCGTTGTGAGGGACACGGGCTATGGCTACACCTTC	CSVVRDTGYGYTF
-	TRBV6-5	TRBD1	TRBJ2-5	TGTGCCAGCAAGGGGACAGGGGTCGAGACCCAGTACTTC	CASKGTGVETQYF
-	TRBV5-4	-	TRBJ2-3	TGTGCCAGCAGCTTGACGGCGGAGGGTACGCAGTATTTT	CASSLTAEGTQYF
-	TRBV4-1	-	TRBJ2-5	TGCGCCAGCAGCCAAACGGGGGTCGCAGAGACCCAGTACTTC	CASSQTGVAETQYF
-	TRBV29-1	TRBD1	TRBJ2-3	TGCAGCGTTGCCGGCGACAGGGGTAATTTT	CSVAGDRGNF
-	TRBV7-9	-	TRBJ2-3	TGTGCCAGCAGCTTAGGAATACAGGGAACAGATACGCAGTATTTT	CASSLGIQGTDTQYF
few	TRBV7-2	TRBD1	TRBJ2-5	TGTGCCAGCTGCGAGGGGACAGTCCAAGAGACCCAGTACTTC	CASCEGTVQETQYF